This T cell receptor beta chain was obtained from a study of T cells in women clearing cervical HPV infection. Germline CDR1 LNHDA, CDR2 SQIVND (reference sequence). This CDR3 region has 17 residues. V lost 5 bases and J lost 0; bases outside the gene matches: 6. In regard to this clone: Antigen specificity is unknown. The CDR3 goes on 3 residues after the read ends, and that part is filled in from the germline J gene.

Study-level points and caveats: Richness differences could reflect unmeasured T-cell content per sample.

Profiled with immunoSEQ multiplex PCR; TCRdb holds only in-frame clones, not every one. Recorded for this sample: about 16,000 clones. Sequenced sample: blood buffy coat. This sequence originates from a woman aged 18 to 75 with a cervical HPV16 infection that either progressed to CIN3+ or cleared (not recorded which). The rearrangement links TRBV19 to TRBJ2-3, with 12 positions matching TRBD2. The CDR3 DNA, read in part, is TGTGCCAGTAGTGCACTAGCGGGGGGTATGAGCACAGATACG. Amino acids: CASSALAGGMSTDT. The CDR3 in full is CASSALAGGMSTDTQYF. Full variable domain (remainder filled in from reference TRBV19 and TRBJ2-3): DGGITQSPKYLFRKEGQNVTLSCEQNLNHDAMYWYRQDPGQGLRLIYYSQIVNDFQKGDIAEGYSVSREKKESFPLTVTSAQKNPTAFYLCASSALAGGMSTDTQYFGPGTRLTVL.